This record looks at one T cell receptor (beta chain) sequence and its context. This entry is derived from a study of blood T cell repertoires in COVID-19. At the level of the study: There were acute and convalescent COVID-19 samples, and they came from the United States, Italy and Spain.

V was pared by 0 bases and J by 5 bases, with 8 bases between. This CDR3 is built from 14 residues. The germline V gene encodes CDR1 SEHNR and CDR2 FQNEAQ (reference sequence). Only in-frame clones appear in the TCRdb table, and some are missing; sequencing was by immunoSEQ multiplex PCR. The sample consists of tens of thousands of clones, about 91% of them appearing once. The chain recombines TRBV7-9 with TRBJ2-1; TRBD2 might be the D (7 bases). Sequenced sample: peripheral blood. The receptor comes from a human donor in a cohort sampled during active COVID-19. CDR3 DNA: TGTGCCAGCAGCTTAGCAGGGGGGGACAATGAGCAGTTCTTC. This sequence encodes CASSLAGGDNEQFF.